The next 2 T cell receptor beta chains were all read from a single sample in a study of identical twins. One entry per CDR3 protein results from TCRdb running MiXCR on the 5' RACE reads. The data contain some 900,000 distinct CDR3 sequences, over 9% of them seen just once; the ten biggest clones take up 1.5% to 2%. This sample was also put to use in a study of yellow fever vaccine responses in identical twins.

Sample: PBMCs. The receptors shown here come from a woman between 18 and 29 years old in good health.

The chain has TRBV20-1 and TRBJ2-2; D might be TRBD2 (5 bases). V shed 0 bases and J shed 1 base, with 12 bases lying between them. This CDR3 region has 16 residues. CDR1 is DFQATT and CDR2 is SNEGSKA in the germline V gene (reference sequence). This CDR3 reads CSARDPSRGNTGELFF. CDR3 sequence (DNA): TGCAGTGCTAGAGATCCCTCCCGGGGGAACACCGGGGAGCTGTTTTTT.

Many counts were recorded for this clonotype. V gene TRBV5-1 combines with J gene TRBJ2-1, with 7 bases identical to TRBD2. The length of the CDR3 is 14 residues. V was clipped by 3 bases and J by 3 bases; unmatched bases: 3. Germline V gene sequence: CDR1 SGHRS, CDR2 YFSETQ. DNA of the CDR3: TGCGCCAGCAGCTCGGGAGGCAACTACAATGAGCAGTTCTTC. Translating it yields CASSSGGNYNEQFF.